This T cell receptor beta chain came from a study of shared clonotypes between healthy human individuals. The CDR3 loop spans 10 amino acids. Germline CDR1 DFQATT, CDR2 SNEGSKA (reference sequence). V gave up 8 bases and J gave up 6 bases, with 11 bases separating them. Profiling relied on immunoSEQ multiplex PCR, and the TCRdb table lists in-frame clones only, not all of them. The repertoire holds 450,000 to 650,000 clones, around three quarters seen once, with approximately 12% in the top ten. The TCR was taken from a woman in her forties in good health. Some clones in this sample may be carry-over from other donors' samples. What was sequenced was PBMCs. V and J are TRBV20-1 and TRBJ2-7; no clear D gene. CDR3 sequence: CSTESGEQYF. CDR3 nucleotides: TGCAGTACAGAATCGGGCGAGCAGTACTTC.